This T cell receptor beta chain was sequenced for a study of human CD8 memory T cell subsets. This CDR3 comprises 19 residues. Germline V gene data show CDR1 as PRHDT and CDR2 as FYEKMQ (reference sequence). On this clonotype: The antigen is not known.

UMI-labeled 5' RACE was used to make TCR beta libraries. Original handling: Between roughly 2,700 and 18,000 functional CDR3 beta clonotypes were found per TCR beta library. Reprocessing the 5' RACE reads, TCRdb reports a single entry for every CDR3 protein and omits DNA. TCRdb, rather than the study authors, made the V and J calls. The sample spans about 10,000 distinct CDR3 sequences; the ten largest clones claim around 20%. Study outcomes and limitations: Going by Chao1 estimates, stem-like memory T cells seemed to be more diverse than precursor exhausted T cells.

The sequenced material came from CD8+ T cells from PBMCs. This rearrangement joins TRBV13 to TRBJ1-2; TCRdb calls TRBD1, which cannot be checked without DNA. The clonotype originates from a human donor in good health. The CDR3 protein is CASSLSPRQGDDASYGYTF.